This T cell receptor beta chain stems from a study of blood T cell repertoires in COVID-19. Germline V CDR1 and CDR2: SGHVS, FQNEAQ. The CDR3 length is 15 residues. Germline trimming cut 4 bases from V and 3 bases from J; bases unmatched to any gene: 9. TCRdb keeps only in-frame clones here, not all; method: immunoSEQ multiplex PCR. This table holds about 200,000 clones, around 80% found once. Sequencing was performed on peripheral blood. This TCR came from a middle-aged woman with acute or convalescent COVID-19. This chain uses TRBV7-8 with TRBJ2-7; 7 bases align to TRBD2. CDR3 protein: CASSSRRLALYEQYF. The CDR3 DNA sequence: TGTGCCAGCAGCTCCCGCCGACTAGCCCTCTACGAGCAGTACTTC.